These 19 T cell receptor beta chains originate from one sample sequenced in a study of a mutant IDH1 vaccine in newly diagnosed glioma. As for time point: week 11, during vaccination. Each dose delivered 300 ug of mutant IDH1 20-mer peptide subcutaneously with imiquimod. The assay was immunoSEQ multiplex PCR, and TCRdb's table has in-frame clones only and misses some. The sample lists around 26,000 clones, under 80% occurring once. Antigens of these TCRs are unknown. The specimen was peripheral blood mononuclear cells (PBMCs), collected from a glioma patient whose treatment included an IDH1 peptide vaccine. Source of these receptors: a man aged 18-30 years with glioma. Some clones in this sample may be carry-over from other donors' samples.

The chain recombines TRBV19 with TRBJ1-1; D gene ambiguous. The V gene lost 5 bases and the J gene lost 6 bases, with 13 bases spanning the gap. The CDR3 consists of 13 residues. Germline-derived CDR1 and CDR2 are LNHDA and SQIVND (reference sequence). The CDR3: CASSAGWVAEAFF. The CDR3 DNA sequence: TGTGCCAGTAGTGCGGGGTGGGTCGCTGAAGCTTTCTTT.

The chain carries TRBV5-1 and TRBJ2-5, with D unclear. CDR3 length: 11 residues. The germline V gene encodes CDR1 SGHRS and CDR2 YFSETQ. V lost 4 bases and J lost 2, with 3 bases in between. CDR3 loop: CASSAQETQYF. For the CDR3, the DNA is TGCGCCAGCAGCGCTCAAGAGACCCAGTACTTC.

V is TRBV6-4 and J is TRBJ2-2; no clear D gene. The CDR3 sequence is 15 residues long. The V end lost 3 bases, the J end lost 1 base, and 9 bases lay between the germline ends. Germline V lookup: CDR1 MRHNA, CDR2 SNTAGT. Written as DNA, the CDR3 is TGTGCCAGCAGTGAAGAGGCAGGGAACACCGGGGAGCTGTTTTTT. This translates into CASSEEAGNTGELFF.

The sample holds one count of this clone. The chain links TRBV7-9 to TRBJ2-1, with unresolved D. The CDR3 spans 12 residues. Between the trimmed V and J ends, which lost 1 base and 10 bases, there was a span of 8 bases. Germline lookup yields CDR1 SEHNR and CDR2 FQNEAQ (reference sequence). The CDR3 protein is CASSLGRPEQFF. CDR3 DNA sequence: TGTGCCAGCAGCTTAGGCAGACCGGAGCAGTTCTTC.

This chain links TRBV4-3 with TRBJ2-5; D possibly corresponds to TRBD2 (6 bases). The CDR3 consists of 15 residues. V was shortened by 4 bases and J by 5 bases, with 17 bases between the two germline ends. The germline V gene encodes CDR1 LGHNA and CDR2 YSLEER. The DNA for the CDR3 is TGCGCCAGCAGCCCTAGAGCGGGCGGAAGGGAGACCCAGTACTTC. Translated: CASSPRAGGRETQYF.

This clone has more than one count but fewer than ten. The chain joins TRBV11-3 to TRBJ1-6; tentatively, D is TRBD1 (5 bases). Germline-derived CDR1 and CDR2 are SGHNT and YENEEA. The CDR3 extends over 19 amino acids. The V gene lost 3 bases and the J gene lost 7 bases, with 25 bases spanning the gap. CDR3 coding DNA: TGTGCCAGCAGCTTTGCTCGCCCCGACAGCTTAACAGCCAATTCACCCCTCCACTTT. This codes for CASSFARPDSLTANSPLHF.

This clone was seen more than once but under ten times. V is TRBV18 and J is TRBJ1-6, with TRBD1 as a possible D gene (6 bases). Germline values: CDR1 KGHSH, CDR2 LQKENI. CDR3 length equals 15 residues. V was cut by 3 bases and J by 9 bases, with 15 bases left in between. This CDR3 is CASSPNRDGGSPLHF. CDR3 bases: TGTGCCAGCTCACCCAACAGGGACGGCGGTTCACCCCTCCACTTT.

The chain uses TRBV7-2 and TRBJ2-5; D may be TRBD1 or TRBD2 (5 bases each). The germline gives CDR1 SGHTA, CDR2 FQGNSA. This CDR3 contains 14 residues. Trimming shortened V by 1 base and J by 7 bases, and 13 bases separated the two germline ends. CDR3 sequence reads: CASSLEGPGRTQYF. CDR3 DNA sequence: TGTGCCAGCAGCTTAGAGGGACCGGGTCGGACCCAGTACTTC.

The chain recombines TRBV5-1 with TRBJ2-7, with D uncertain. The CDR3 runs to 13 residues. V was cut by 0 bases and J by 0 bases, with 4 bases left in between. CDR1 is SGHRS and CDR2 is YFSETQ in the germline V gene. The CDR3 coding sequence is TGCGCCAGCAGCTTGGACACCTCCTACGAGCAGTACTTC. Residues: CASSLDTSYEQYF.

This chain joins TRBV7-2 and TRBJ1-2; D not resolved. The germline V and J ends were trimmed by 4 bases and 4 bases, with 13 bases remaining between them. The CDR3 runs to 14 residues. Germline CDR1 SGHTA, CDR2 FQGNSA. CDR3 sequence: CASSSDIGGYGYTF. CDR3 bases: TGTGCCAGCAGCTCCGACATCGGCGGCTATGGCTACACCTTC.

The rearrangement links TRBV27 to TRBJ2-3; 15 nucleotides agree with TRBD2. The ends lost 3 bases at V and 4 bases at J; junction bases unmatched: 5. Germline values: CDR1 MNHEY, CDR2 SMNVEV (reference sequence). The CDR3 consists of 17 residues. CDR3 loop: CASSLWTSGGEADTQYF. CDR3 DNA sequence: TGTGCCAGCAGTTTGTGGACTAGCGGGGGGGAGGCAGATACGCAGTATTTT.

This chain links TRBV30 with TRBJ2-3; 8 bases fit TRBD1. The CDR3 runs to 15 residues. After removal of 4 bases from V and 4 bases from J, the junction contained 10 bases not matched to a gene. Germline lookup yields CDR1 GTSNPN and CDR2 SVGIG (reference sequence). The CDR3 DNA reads TGTGCCTGGACCCGGACAGGGTCCAGGGCAGATACGCAGTATTTT. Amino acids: CAWTRTGSRADTQYF.

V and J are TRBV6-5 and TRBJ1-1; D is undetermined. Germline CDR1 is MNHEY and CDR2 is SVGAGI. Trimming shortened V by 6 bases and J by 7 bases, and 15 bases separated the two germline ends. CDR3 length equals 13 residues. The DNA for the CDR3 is TGTGCCAGCAGCGACCCGTCGGGTCGTGAAGCTTTCTTT. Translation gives CASSDPSGREAFF.

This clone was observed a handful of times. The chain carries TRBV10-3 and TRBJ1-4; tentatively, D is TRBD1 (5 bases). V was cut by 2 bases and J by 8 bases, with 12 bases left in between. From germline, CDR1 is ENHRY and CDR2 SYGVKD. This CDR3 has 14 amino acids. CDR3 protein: CAISEKQDGEKLFF. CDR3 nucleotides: TGTGCCATCAGTGAGAAACAGGATGGGGAAAAACTGTTTTTT.

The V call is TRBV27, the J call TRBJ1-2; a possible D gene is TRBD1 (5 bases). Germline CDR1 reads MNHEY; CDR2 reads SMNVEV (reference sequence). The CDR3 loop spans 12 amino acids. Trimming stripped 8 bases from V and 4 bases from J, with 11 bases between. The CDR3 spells CASGTDIYGYTF. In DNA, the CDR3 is TGTGCCAGCGGCACGGACATCTATGGCTACACCTTC.

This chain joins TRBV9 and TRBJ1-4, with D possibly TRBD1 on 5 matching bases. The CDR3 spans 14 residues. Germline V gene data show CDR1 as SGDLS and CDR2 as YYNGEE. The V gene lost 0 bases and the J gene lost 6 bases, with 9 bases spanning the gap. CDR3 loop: CASSVGGRDEKLFF. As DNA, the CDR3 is TGTGCCAGCAGCGTAGGGGGCAGGGATGAAAAACTGTTTTTT.

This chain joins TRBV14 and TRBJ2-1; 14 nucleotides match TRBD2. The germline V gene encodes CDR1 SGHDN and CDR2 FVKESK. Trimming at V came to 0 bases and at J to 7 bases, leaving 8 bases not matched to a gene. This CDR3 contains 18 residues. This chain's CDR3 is CASSQDRSRLAGGNEQFF. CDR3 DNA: TGTGCCAGCAGCCAAGATCGGTCGAGACTAGCGGGGGGGAATGAGCAGTTCTTC.

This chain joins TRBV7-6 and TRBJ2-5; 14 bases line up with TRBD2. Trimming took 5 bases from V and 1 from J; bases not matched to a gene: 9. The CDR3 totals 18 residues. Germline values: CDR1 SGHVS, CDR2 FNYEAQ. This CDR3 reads CASSLWTSGGTFQETQYF. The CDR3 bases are TGTGCCAGCAGCCTTTGGACTAGCGGGGGGACTTTCCAAGAGACCCAGTACTTC.

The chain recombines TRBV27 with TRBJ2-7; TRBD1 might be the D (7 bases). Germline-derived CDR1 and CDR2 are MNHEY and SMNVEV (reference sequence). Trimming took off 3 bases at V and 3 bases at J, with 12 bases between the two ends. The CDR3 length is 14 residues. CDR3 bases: TGTGCCAGCAGTTTCGGTCAGGGGGGCTACGAGCAGTACTTC. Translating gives CASSFGQGGYEQYF.